This entry features one T cell receptor beta chain sequence. Its antigen remains unknown. In the study's own analysis: Previously reported viral-epitope specificity per VDJdb covered 1.5% to 2% of 150,000 to 200,000 unique clonotypes. Assay used: immunoSEQ multiplex PCR; TCRdb lists only in-frame clones, some missing. That table is the source of V, J and clone size, and D and trimming were worked out from the DNA. The sample contains 5,000 to 6,500 clones, roughly 80% of which appear only once. These data are taken from a study of hypomethylating agent response in myelodysplastic syndrome. In the study overall: Most often mutated was TET2, found in about 45% of the 11 patients.

General study points: Responders gained more novel clonotypes; non-responders had more contracted clonotypes after treatment.

Trimming removed 6 bases from V and 1 base from J, with 12 bases in between. Germline values: CDR1 MDHEN, CDR2 SYDVKM. The CDR3 has 14 amino acids. Bulk bone marrow was analyzed without sorting T-cell subsets. This receptor was identified in a human donor with myelodysplastic syndrome. Material: bone marrow, obtained before or after starting hypomethylating agent treatment for myelodysplastic syndrome (not recorded which). The chain combines TRBV28 with TRBJ1-2; D is ambiguous. The CDR3 loop is CASSPLAVNYGYTF. The CDR3 DNA follows: TGTGCCAGCAGCCCTCTCGCAGTTAACTATGGCTACACCTTC.